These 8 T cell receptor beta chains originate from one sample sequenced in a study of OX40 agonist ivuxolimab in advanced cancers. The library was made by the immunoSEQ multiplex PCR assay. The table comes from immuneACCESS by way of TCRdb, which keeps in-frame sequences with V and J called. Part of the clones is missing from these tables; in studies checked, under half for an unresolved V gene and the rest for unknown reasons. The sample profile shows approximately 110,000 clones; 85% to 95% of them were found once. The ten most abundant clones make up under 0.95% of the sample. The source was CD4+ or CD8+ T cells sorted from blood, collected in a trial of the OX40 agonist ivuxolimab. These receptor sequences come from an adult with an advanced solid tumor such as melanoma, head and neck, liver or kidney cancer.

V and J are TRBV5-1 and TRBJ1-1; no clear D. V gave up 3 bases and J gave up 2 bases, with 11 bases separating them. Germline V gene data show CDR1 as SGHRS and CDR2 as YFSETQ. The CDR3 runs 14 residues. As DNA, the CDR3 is TGCGCCAGCAGCTCTGTAGCAGTAAACACTGAAGCTTTCTTT. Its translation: CASSSVAVNTEAFF.

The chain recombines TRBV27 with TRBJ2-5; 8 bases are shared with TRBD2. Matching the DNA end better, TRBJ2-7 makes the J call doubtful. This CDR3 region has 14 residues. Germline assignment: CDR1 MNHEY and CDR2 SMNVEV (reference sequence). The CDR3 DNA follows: TGTGCCAGCGTGTTAGCGGGAATCGACTACGAGCAGTACTTC. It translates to CASVLAGIDYEQYF.

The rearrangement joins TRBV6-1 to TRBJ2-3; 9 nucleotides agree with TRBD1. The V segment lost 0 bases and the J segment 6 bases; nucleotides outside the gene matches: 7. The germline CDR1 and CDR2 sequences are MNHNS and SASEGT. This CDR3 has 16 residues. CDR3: CASSEAERTGVDTQYF. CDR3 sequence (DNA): TGTGCCAGCAGTGAAGCGGAAAGGACAGGGGTCGATACGCAGTATTTT.

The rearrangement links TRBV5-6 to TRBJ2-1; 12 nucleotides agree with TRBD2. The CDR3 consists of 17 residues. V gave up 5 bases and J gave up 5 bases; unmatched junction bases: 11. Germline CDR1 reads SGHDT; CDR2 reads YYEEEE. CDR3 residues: CASSVRVRLAGDNEQFF. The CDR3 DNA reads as TGTGCCAGCAGTGTCCGTGTGAGACTAGCGGGGGACAATGAGCAGTTCTTC.

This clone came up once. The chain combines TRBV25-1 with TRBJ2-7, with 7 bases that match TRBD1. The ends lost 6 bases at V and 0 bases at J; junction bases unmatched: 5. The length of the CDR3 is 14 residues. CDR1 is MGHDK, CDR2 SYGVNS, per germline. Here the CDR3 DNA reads TGTGCCAGCAGGGACAGGCATAGCTCCTACGAGCAGTACTTC. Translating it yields CASRDRHSSYEQYF.

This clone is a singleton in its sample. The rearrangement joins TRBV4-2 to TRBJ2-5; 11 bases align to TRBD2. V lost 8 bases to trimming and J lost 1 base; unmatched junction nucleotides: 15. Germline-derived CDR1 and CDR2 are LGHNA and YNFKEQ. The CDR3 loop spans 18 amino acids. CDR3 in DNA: TGTGCCAGCGCCGCGGAACCGGGACTAGCGGTTGCCCAAGAGACCCAGTACTTC. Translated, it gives CASAAEPGLAVAQETQYF.

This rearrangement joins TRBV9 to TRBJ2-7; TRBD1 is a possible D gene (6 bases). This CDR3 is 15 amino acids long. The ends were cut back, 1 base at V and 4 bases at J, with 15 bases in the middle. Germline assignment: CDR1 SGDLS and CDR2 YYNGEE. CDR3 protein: CASSVLGHPSYEQYF. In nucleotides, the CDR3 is TGTGCCAGCAGCGTATTGGGACATCCCTCGTACGAGCAGTACTTC. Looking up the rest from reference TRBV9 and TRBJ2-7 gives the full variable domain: DSGVTQTPKHLITATGQRVTLRCSPRSGDLSVYWYQQSLDQGLQFLIQYYNGEERAKGNILERFSAQQFPDLHSELNLSSLELGDSALYFCASSVLGHPSYEQYFGPGTRLTVT.

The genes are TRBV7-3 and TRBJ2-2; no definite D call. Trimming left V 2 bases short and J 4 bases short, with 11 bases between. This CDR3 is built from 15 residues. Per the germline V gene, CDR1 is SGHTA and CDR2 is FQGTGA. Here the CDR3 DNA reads TGTGCCAGCAGCTTAGGATCGTTGGGCACCGGGGAGCTGTTTTTT. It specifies CASSLGSLGTGELFF.